These 8 T cell receptor beta chains share one sample of origin, sequenced in a study of CD8 T cells in Susac syndrome. A quantity of about 0.5 to 1 ug RNA underwent reverse transcription using random hexamers. In TCRdb, the immunoSEQ multiplex PCR reads were re-called with MiXCR into one record per CDR3 protein. There are about 89,000 distinct CDR3 sequences in the sample; approximately 92% occur only once, and roughly 0.32% lies in the top ten. Sequencing input: CD8+ T cells from PBMCs. The source of these receptors is a human donor in good health.

The V and J genes are TRBV19 and TRBJ1-2; 7 nucleotides line up with TRBD1. V was pared by 7 bases and J by 4 bases, with 15 bases of the junction left unmatched. The CDR3 contains 16 residues. CDR1 and CDR2 (germline): LNHDA, SQIVND (reference sequence). The CDR3 loop is CASTPGQIPSSYGYTF. DNA of the CDR3: TGTGCCAGTACCCCGGGACAGATACCCTCCTCCTATGGCTACACCTTC.

The CDR3 region is CASGLGQMNTGELFF. The CDR3 DNA sequence: TGTGCTAGTGGTCTGGGACAGATGAACACCGGGGAGCTGTTTTTT. V usage is TRBV12-5 and J usage is TRBJ2-2, with 7 bases lining up with TRBD1. CDR3 size: 15 residues. Per the germline V gene, CDR1 is LGHNT and CDR2 is FRNRAP. Unmatched junction bases numbered 4, after V lost 5 bases and J lost 1 base.

V and J are TRBV2 and TRBJ1-2, with 7 positions matching TRBD1. The V gene's germline CDR1 is SNHLY and CDR2 FYNNEI. V was clipped by 4 bases and J by 8 bases; unmatched bases: 4. The CDR3 totals 12 residues. The CDR3 loop is CASSVGGEGYTF. The CDR3, as DNA: TGTGCCAGCAGTGTAGGGGGCGAGGGCTACACCTTC.

This clonotype showed up just once. The CDR3 loop is CASRSEGVNQPQHF. The CDR3 nucleotides read TGTGCCAGCAGGTCAGAGGGGGTCAATCAGCCCCAGCATTTT. The chain links TRBV7-9 to TRBJ1-5; D may be TRBD1 (6 bases). V gave up 6 bases and J gave up 3 bases, with 12 bases separating them. The CDR3 has 14 amino acids. The V gene's germline CDR1 is SEHNR and CDR2 FQNEAQ (reference sequence).

The chain combines TRBV20-1 with TRBJ2-5; the match to TRBD2 covers 7 bases. This CDR3 spans 14 amino acids. Germline CDR1 is DFQATT and CDR2 is SNEGSKA (reference sequence). Unmatched junction bases numbered 4, after V lost 1 base and J lost 2 bases. The CDR3 is CSARGLAEQETQYF. In nucleotides, the CDR3 is TGCAGTGCTAGAGGTCTAGCGGAACAAGAGACCCAGTACTTC.

The rearrangement joins TRBV3-1 to TRBJ2-5; a weak D match, TRBD1 (5 bases). The V end lost 0 bases, the J end lost 4 bases, and 15 bases lay between the germline ends. The CDR3 covers 16 residues. The germline V gene has CDR1 LGHDT and CDR2 YNNKEL (reference sequence). CDR3: CASSQDGSLRGETQYF. CDR3 sequence (DNA): TGTGCCAGCAGCCAAGATGGATCCCTTAGGGGAGAGACCCAGTACTTC.

The chain recombines TRBV30 with TRBJ2-7; D is perhaps TRBD1 (6 bases). V gave up 0 bases and J gave up 2 bases, with 8 bases separating them. The CDR3 is 13 residues long. Germline V gene lookup returns CDR1 GTSNPN and CDR2 SVGIG (reference sequence). This CDR3 is CAWSVGQTYEQYF. In DNA, the CDR3 is TGTGCCTGGAGTGTAGGACAGACCTACGAGCAGTACTTC. The variable domain in full, with the rest retrieved from reference TRBV30 and TRBJ2-7, is SQTIHQWPATLVQPVGSPLSLECTVEGTSNPNLYWYRQAAGRGLQLLFYSVGIGQISSEVPQNLSASRPQDRQFILSSKKLLLSDSGFYLCAWSVGQTYEQYFGPGTRLTVT.

The chain combines TRBV13 with TRBJ1-1; D might be TRBD1 (5 bases). Looked up from germline, CDR1 is PRHDT and CDR2 is FYEKMQ (reference sequence). The V end lost 3 bases, the J end lost 4 bases, and 18 bases lay between the germline ends. The CDR3 covers 16 residues. CDR3 residues: CASSFEPQWGGTEAFF. The CDR3 region has the DNA TGTGCCAGCAGCTTTGAGCCTCAATGGGGGGGCACTGAAGCTTTCTTT.